This T cell receptor beta chain was recovered during a study of blood T cell repertoires in COVID-19. Overall study context: PBMCs, B-cell-depleted T cells, or T cells provided the cDNA or gDNA that made up the material.

How the authors handled the data: Scientists estimated how many nucleated cells there were by amplifying reference gene primers. Sequenced by immunoSEQ multiplex PCR; TCRdb stores in-frame clones only, minus some. V, J and clone size are taken as reported in that table, and D and trimming were inferred from the DNA itself. The sample has about 250,000 clones; more than 70% are singletons. The V end was cut by 4 bases, the J end by 7 bases, with 18 bases between. This CDR3 is 15 amino acids long. Germline CDR1 is SGHRS and CDR2 is YFSETQ. Sequences were obtained from peripheral blood. This chain uses TRBV5-1 with TRBJ2-1, with a weak D call TRBD2 (6 bases). This clonotype originated in a woman in her twenties or thirties with COVID-19, enrolled during active disease. CDR3 DNA: TGCGCCAGCAGCGTATACCGGGAGCAAGGTAATGAGCAGTTCTTC. Its translation: CASSVYREQGNEQFF.